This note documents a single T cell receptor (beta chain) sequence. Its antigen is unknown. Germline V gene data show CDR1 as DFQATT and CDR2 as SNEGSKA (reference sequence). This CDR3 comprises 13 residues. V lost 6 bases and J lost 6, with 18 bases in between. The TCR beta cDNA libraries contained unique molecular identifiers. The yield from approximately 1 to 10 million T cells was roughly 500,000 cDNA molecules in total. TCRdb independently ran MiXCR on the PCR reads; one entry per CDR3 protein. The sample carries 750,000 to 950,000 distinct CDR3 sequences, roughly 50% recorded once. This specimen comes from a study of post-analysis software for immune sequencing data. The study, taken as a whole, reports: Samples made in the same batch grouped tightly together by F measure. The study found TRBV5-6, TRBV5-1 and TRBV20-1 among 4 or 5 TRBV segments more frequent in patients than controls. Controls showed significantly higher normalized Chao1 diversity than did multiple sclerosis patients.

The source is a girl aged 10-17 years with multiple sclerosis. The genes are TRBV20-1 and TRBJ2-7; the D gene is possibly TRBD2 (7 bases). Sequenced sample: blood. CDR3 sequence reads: CSARGGFIVEQYF. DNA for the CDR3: TGCAGTGCAAGGGGGGGTTTTATTGTCGAGCAGTACTTC.